This T cell receptor (beta chain) was observed in a study of T cell repertoires in cytomegalovirus infection. Concerning this clonotype: What it recognizes is unknown.

General study findings and limits: What dominated the ex vivo response were HLA-C-restricted CMV-specific TCR beta clonotypes.

V lost 0 bases to trimming and J lost 0 bases, with 12 bases between them. The CDR3 covers 16 residues. Germline V gene lookup returns CDR1 DFQATT and CDR2 SNEGSKA (reference sequence). TCRdb reanalysed the reads using MiXCR and keeps one entry per CDR3 protein. The repertoire holds about 920,000 distinct CDR3 sequences, with around 32% as singletons. The chain has TRBV20-1 and TRBJ2-4; D is unresolved. Sequences were derived from cultured CD8+ T cells from PBMCs, sampled from culture after CMV antigen stimulation. The origin of this receptor is a human donor in good health (CMV status not recorded). Some clones in this sample may be carry-over from other donors' samples. The DNA of the CDR3 is TGCAGTGCTAGAGATCGCCGGCACCTAGCCAAAAACATTCAGTACTTC. It yields the protein CSARDRRHLAKNIQYF.